These T cell receptor beta chains were read from a single sample in a study of identical twins' blood T cells. TCRdb re-derived calls from the 5' RACE reads in MiXCR, one entry per CDR3 protein. The sample has 350,000 to 400,000 distinct CDR3 sequences; about 28% are singletons. Sequenced material: PBMCs. These receptors were collected from a woman between 18 and 55 years old in good health. Each CDR3 is given with its conserved first and last residue. D genes are given only for firm matches. A clone size is listed for some rows: how often the clone was seen (once, few, many), or a class if it is expanded.

clone size	D gene	J gene	V gene	CDR3 DNA	CDR3 protein
NA	NA	TRBJ2-4	TRBV11-2	TGTGCCAGCAGCCCAATCGGAGTGGGTTCAGCCAAAAACATTCAGTACTTC	CASSPIGVGSAKNIQYF
NA	NA	TRBJ1-2	TRBV7-2	TGTGCCAGCATAATAAGTACGCAGTATGGCTACACCTTC	CASIISTQYGYTF
NA	NA	TRBJ2-1	TRBV20-1	TGCAGTGCTGGAGCTCGGCGGAACTCCTACAATGAGCAGTTCTTC	CSAGARRNSYNEQFF
NA	NA	TRBJ2-1	TRBV3-1	TGTGCCAGCAGCCATAGAGTGGGAAAGAACAATGAGCAGTTCTTC	CASSHRVGKNNEQFF
few	TRBD1	TRBJ1-2	TRBV9	TGTGCCAGCAGCGTAATTCCCCGGTCGACAGGGAACTATGGCTACACCTTC	CASSVIPRSTGNYGYTF
NA	NA	TRBJ2-2	TRBV21-1	TGTGCCAGCAAGATACCTATAACACCCGGGGAGCTGTTTTTT	CASKIPITPGELFF
NA	NA	TRBJ1-2	TRBV6-5	TGTGCCAGCAGTTACAGTCGGGGGGGACTTAACTATGGCTACACCTTC	CASSYSRGGLNYGYTF
NA	TRBD1	TRBJ1-1	TRBV12-3/TRBV12-4	TGTGCCAGCAGTCCACGGGACAGACCGAACACTGAAGCTTTCTTT	CASSPRDRPNTEAFF
NA	NA	TRBJ2-3	TRBV7-2	TGTGCCAGCAGCTTAGCGGTGTCCAGTGCAGATACGCAGTATTTT	CASSLAVSSADTQYF
few	NA	TRBJ2-3	TRBV29-1	TGCAGCGTTGGACAGACTAGCACAGATACGCAGTATTTT	CSVGQTSTDTQYF
NA	TRBD1	TRBJ1-2	TRBV25-1	TGTGCCAGCAGTGAAACAGGGGGTTTCTATGGCTACACCTTC	CASSETGGFYGYTF
few	NA	TRBJ1-2	TRBV5-1	TGCGCCAGCAGCTTTCAGGGGACTAACTATGGCTACACCTTC	CASSFQGTNYGYTF
NA	NA	TRBJ2-2	TRBV10-3	TGTGCCATCAGTGTCCTGAGAAGTAGGTCGGACGCCGGGGAGCTGTTTTTT	CAISVLRSRSDAGELFF
many	TRBD1	TRBJ1-1	TRBV10-3	TGTGCCATCAGTGGTAGGGGGACAGGGGGCGGATGGACTGAAGCTTTCTTT	CAISGRGTGGGWTEAFF
NA	NA	TRBJ1-6	TRBV24-1	TGTGCCACCAGTGATACTGCGGGACCCCTCCACTTT	CATSDTAGPLHF
NA	NA	TRBJ1-1	TRBV7-9	TGTGCCAGCAGCTTATTTGAATATGCCGCGGGAACCTTT	CASSLFEYAAGTF
NA	NA	TRBJ2-7	TRBV20-1	TGCAGTGCTAGAGATCCTGAGCGGTTCTCCTACGAGCAGTACTTC	CSARDPERFSYEQYF
NA	NA	TRBJ2-1	TRBV14	TGTGCCATCCTATGGGGCAATGAGCAGTTCTTC	CAILWGNEQFF
few	NA	TRBJ1-1	TRBV11-3	TGTGCCAGCAGAGCTAGGGACACGGTGAACACTGAAGCTTTCTTT	CASRARDTVNTEAFF
many	NA	TRBJ2-3	TRBV5-1	TGCGCCAGCAGCACTACGGGGGGCACAGATACGCAGTATTTT	CASSTTGGTDTQYF
few	NA	TRBJ2-7	TRBV10-3	TGTGCCATCAGTGAGTCGAATTGGGAGCAGTACTTC	CAISESNWEQYF
few	TRBD1	TRBJ1-2	TRBV29-1	TGCAGCGTTAAACAGGGGAACTATGGCTACACCTTC	CSVKQGNYGYTF
few	NA	TRBJ2-7	TRBV19	TGTGCCAGTAGTATTAGGACATCAGCCTACGAGCAGTACTTC	CASSIRTSAYEQYF
NA	NA	TRBJ2-1	TRBV5-1	TGCGCCAGCAGCTTGAGGGGGGTTAATACGGGCAATGGGCAGTTCTTC	CASSLRGVNTGNGQFF
NA	NA	TRBJ2-7	TRBV29-1	TGCAGCGTTGGGGACACCTCCTACGAGCAGTACTTC	CSVGDTSYEQYF
few	NA	TRBJ1-1	TRBV12-5	TGTGCTAGTGGTTTGAGCGATGAAGCTTTCTTT	CASGLSDEAFF
NA	TRBD1	TRBJ1-6	TRBV11-2	TGTGCCAGCAGCCGGTCAACAGGGGCGACAGCACCCCTCCACTTT	CASSRSTGATAPLHF
NA	NA	TRBJ2-3	TRBV7-9	TGTGCCAGCAGCCCTCTCATAGACACAGATACGCAGTATTTT	CASSPLIDTDTQYF
NA	TRBD1	TRBJ2-1	TRBV18	TGTGCCAGCTCGGAGGACAGGTACAATGAGCAGTTCTTC	CASSEDRYNEQFF
NA	NA	TRBJ1-1	TRBV3-1	TGTGCCAGCAGCCAACGGGGCTACGGGACTGAAGCTTTCTTT	CASSQRGYGTEAFF
few	NA	TRBJ1-2	TRBV6-5	TGTGCCAGCAGTTACGGGGGGTCGGAAATCTATGGCTACACCTTC	CASSYGGSEIYGYTF
NA	TRBD2	TRBJ2-3	TRBV12-3/TRBV12-4	TGTGCCACAAAGAAACTGACTAGCGATGCAGATACGCAGTATTTT	CATKKLTSDADTQYF
NA	NA	TRBJ1-3	TRBV5-1	TGCGCCAGCAGCTTAGGAGCCACGGGTGGAAACACCATATATTTT	CASSLGATGGNTIYF
few	NA	TRBJ2-7	TRBV9	TGTGCCAGCAGCGTTACCCCTGGAGCCTACGAGCAGTACTTC	CASSVTPGAYEQYF
NA	NA	TRBJ1-4	TRBV6-6	TGTGCCAGCAGCCCTATAGCAGTTAGTAATGAAAAACTGTTTTTT	CASSPIAVSNEKLFF
few	NA	TRBJ2-1	TRBV5-1	TGCGCCAGCAGCTTGGTCGGGGGGCGCTACAATGAGCAGTTCTTC	CASSLVGGRYNEQFF
NA	NA	TRBJ2-2	TRBV29-1	TGCAGCGTTGAATGGCAGTGTAGGACCGGGGAGCTGTTTTTT	CSVEWQCRTGELFF
NA	NA	TRBJ2-2	TRBV11-3	TGTGCCAGCAGCTTATATGGTGTTGGAACAAGGGAGCTGTTTTTT	CASSLYGVGTRELFF
few	NA	TRBJ2-7	TRBV7-2	TGTGCCAGCAGCTACGGAGGTTTCGAGCAGTACTTC	CASSYGGFEQYF
NA	NA	TRBJ1-2	TRBV29-1	TGCAGCGTTGGGAGTGAAAACTATGGCTACACCTTC	CSVGSENYGYTF
NA	TRBD2	TRBJ2-1	TRBV4-3	TGCGCCAGCAGCCCTAGGACTAGCGGGGACAATGAGCAGTTCTTC	CASSPRTSGDNEQFF